These T cell receptor beta chains were read from a single sample in a study of T cells in Graves' hyperthyroidism and ophthalmopathy. MiXCR, applied by TCRdb to the multiplex PCR reads, yields one record per CDR3 protein. Seen here are fewer than 450,000 distinct CDR3 sequences, roughly 15% observed once, and the top ten hold approximately 35%. The sequencing sample was made of blood. These receptors were obtained from a woman between 25 and 40 years old with Graves' hyperthyroidism that later progressed to Graves' ophthalmopathy. Both conserved end residues are part of each CDR3. A D gene is named only where the DNA matches it firmly. Clone size is given for some rows only: seen once, a few or many times, or a class if the clone is expanded.

. . TRBJ2-3 TRBV7-2 TGTGCCAGCAGCTTATCTCTGACCGGGACTTCAGGCGGTGATACGCAGTATTTT CASSLSLTGTSGGDTQYF
many TRBD1 TRBJ2-5 TRBV3-1 TGTGCCAGCAGCCCTCCCGGGACAGGGACGCAAGAGACCCAGTACTTC CASSPPGTGTQETQYF
few . TRBJ1-4 TRBV30 TGTGCCTGGAGTGTACTGGGGGGCTTTAATGAAAAACTGTTTTTT CAWSVLGGFNEKLFF
. . TRBJ2-1 TRBV6-1 TGTGCCAGCAGTCCGCATTACAATGAGCAGTTCTTC CASSPHYNEQFF
many TRBD2 TRBJ2-1 TRBV6-2/TRBV6-3 TGTGCCAGCAGCCGGCTAGCGGGGGCGGGCAATGAGCAGTTCTTC CASSRLAGAGNEQFF
many . TRBJ1-5 TRBV7-9 TGTGCCAGCAGCCGGCAAGGGGAGCCCCAGCATTTT CASSRQGEPQHF
few . TRBJ2-7 TRBV27 TGTGCCAGCAGTTTATTGTGGCAGACCGAGCAGTACTTC CASSLLWQTEQYF
few TRBD2 TRBJ2-2 TRBV28 TGTGCCAGCAGTTTAGCGGGAGATGGCGGGGAGCTGTTTTTT CASSLAGDGGELFF
few TRBD1 TRBJ1-2 TRBV29-1 TGCAGCGTTTTTCCCAATCCGACACAGGGGGCTGGCTACACCTTC CSVFPNPTQGAGYTF
many TRBD2 TRBJ2-7 TRBV28 TGTGCCAGCAGTTCTGCAGCGGGATTGAGCGAGCAGTACTTC CASSSAAGLSEQYF
many TRBD1 TRBJ2-2 TRBV10-3 TGTGCCATCTCCGGGACAGGGATCACCGGGGAGCTGTTTTTT CAISGTGITGELFF
many TRBD1 TRBJ2-7 TRBV10-3 TGTGCCATCAGTAATGGACAGGGTGCCTACGAGCAGTACTTC CAISNGQGAYEQYF
few . TRBJ2-3 TRBV2 TGTGCCAGCGTCGAGGGGGGCCCCACAGATACGCAGTATTTT CASVEGGPTDTQYF
. TRBD2 TRBJ2-7 TRBV11-2 TGTGCCAGCAGCTTAGGGGGACTAGCGGGAGCCTACTACGAGCAGTACTTC CASSLGGLAGAYYEQYF
. . TRBJ1-2 TRBV4-2 TGTGCCAGCAGCCAAGAATGGGGGGCCCATGGCTACACCTTC CASSQEWGAHGYTF
. TRBD2 TRBJ2-2 TRBV15 TGTGCCACCGCCCGGCGGGGGACCGGGGAGCTGTTTTTT CATARRGTGELFF
few TRBD1 TRBJ1-2 TRBV19 TGTGCCAGTAGCCCGGAACCAGGGGGTGGCTATGGCTACACCTTC CASSPEPGGGYGYTF
. TRBD2 TRBJ2-2 TRBV19 TGTGCCAGTAGTGGAACTAGCGGGCGGTCCACCGGGGAGCTGTTTTTT CASSGTSGRSTGELFF
many . TRBJ2-7 TRBV6-1 TGTGCCAGCAGTGAAGGCAGGGTCTCCCGTGACGAGCAGTACTTC CASSEGRVSRDEQYF
many TRBD1 TRBJ2-7 TRBV28 TGTGCCAGCAGTTTGGCAGGGGGCGTCTCCTACGAGCAGTACTTC CASSLAGGVSYEQYF
many TRBD2 TRBJ2-7 TRBV12-3/TRBV12-4 TGTGCCAGCAGTTTTGGGGACTACTACGAGCAGTACTTC CASSFGDYYEQYF
many TRBD1 TRBJ1-1 TRBV27 TGTGCCAGCAGTTTTTTAACCCCGGGACAGGGTTTGAACACTGAAGCTTTCTTT CASSFLTPGQGLNTEAFF
. . TRBJ2-1 TRBV3-1 TGTGCCAGCAGCCAAGATATGCCGGGGGCCTCCTACAATGAGCAGTTCTTC CASSQDMPGASYNEQFF
few TRBD2 TRBJ2-3 TRBV20-1 TGCAGTGCCCTAGTACGGACTAGCGGAAATACGCAGTATTTT CSALVRTSGNTQYF
many . TRBJ2-1 TRBV28 TGTGCCAGCAGCGCTGGACTGATCTACAATGAGCAGTTCTTC CASSAGLIYNEQFF
many . TRBJ1-6 TRBV6-1 TGTGCCAGAGACCCAGGGTTAAGCTCCTATAATTCACCCCTCCACTTT CARDPGLSSYNSPLHF
many . TRBJ2-7 TRBV7-2 TGTGCCAGCAGCTTAGTAACGTTCAGCTACGAGCAGTACTTC CASSLVTFSYEQYF
many . TRBJ1-2 TRBV27 TGTGCCAGCAGTCCCACTACAGGGAATGGCTACACCTTC CASSPTTGNGYTF
few . TRBJ2-7 TRBV5-6 TGTGCCAGCAGCTCCCTAAAACAGCGGACCTACGAGCAGTACTTC CASSSLKQRTYEQYF
many TRBD1 TRBJ2-7 TRBV18 TGTGCCAGCTCATTCTTCCGGGACAGGGGTTACGAGCAGTACTTC CASSFFRDRGYEQYF
many TRBD1 TRBJ2-7 TRBV11-2 TGTGCCAGCAGCTGGGGACAGGGTTTCTCCTACGAGCAGTACTTC CASSWGQGFSYEQYF
many . TRBJ1-2 TRBV5-6 TGTGCCACTCAGACAGGACTGGGCTTTGGCTACACCTTC CATQTGLGFGYTF
many . TRBJ1-1 TRBV20-1 TGCAGTGCTAGAGATCGCCAGGATGACACTGAAGCTTTCTTT CSARDRQDDTEAFF
. TRBD2 TRBJ2-3 TRBV19 TGTGCCAGTAGTCCCTGGACTAGCGGGGACACAGATACGCAGTATTTT CASSPWTSGDTDTQYF
few . TRBJ1-6 TRBV6-1 TGTGCCGGGGGACCGGGGAATAATTCACCCCTCCACTTT CAGGPGNNSPLHF
. . TRBJ2-1 TRBV29-1 TGCAGCGTTGCCCCTAATAGCGGCAATGAGCAGTTCTTC CSVAPNSGNEQFF
many . TRBJ2-1 TRBV6-6 TGTGCCAGCAGTTACTCCACGAATGAGCAGTTCTTC CASSYSTNEQFF
few . TRBJ1-2 TRBV3-1 TGTGCCAGCAGCCCATTAGGACGGGAAGGGAACTATGGCTACACCTTC CASSPLGREGNYGYTF
few . TRBJ1-5 TRBV27 TGTGCCAGCAGCCTCCGGGGCTTCGAGGACCAGCCCCAGCATTTT CASSLRGFEDQPQHF
many TRBD2 TRBJ2-1 TRBV7-9 TGTGCCAGCAGCCTCGGAACCTTAGCGGGCCCACGACCTTCCTACAATGAGCAGTTCTTC CASSLGTLAGPRPSYNEQFF
few . TRBJ1-2 TRBV19 TGTGCCAGTAGTACAGGGAGACGTGGCTACACCTTC CASSTGRRGYTF
many TRBD1 TRBJ1-1 TRBV6-1 TGTGCCAGCAGTTGGACAGGGACTATGAACACTGAAGCTTTCTTT CASSWTGTMNTEAFF
many . TRBJ1-6 TRBV7-2 TGTGCCAGCAGCTTATCCGGTTCCCTTTCACCCCTCCACTTT CASSLSGSLSPLHF
few . TRBJ2-6 TRBV20-1 TGCAGTGCTGGCTCTGTGATTGGGGCCAACGTCCTGACTTTC CSAGSVIGANVLTF
many TRBD1 TRBJ1-5 TRBV19 TGTGCCAGTAGTACCAACCGGGACAGGGGCGGACAGCCCCAGCATTTT CASSTNRDRGGQPQHF
many TRBD1 TRBJ1-1 TRBV30 TGTGCCTGGAGTCGACAGGGGGCCGCTTTCTTT CAWSRQGAAFF
many . TRBJ1-1 TRBV6-1 TGTGCCAGCAGCGAACCATGGAAGAACACTGAAGCTTTCTTT CASSEPWKNTEAFF
many . TRBJ1-6 TRBV30 TGTGCCTGGAACGGATATAACAATAATTCACCCCTCCACTTT CAWNGYNNNSPLHF
. . TRBJ1-1 TRBV7-6 TGTGCCAGCAGCCCGGGACCAACCCAAGCTTTCTTT CASSPGPTQAFF
many . TRBJ1-1 TRBV11-2 TGTGCCAGCAGGACCAGGGGACCTTTGAACACTGAAGCTTTCTTT CASRTRGPLNTEAFF
many . TRBJ2-7 TRBV7-9 TGTGCCAGCAGCCCGATCCTACAGGGTTACGAGCAGTACTTC CASSPILQGYEQYF
. . TRBJ2-7 TRBV27 TGTGCCAGCAGTGGAGCCCGACGGGCAACCTTTTACGAGCAGTACTTC CASSGARRATFYEQYF
many TRBD1 TRBJ1-1 TRBV10-3 TGTGCCATCACCGACAGGGCGAACACTGAAGCTTTCTTT CAITDRANTEAFF